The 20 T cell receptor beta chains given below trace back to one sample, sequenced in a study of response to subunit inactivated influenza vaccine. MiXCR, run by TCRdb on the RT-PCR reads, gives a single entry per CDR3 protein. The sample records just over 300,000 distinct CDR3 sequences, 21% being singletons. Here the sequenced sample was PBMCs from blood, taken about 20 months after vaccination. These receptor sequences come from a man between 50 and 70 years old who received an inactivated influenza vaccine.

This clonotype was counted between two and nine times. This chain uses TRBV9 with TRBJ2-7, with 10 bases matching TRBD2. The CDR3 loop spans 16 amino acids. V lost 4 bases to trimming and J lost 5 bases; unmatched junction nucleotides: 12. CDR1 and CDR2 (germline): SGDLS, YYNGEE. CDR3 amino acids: CASSTSGTSAVHEQYF. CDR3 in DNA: TGTGCCAGCAGCACCTCCGGGACTAGCGCAGTCCACGAGCAGTACTTC.

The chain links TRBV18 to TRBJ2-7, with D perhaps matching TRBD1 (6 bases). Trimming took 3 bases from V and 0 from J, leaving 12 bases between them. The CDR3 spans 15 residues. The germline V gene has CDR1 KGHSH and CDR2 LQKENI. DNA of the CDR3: TGTGCCAGCTCACCTATAGACAGGATCTCCTACGAGCAGTACTTC. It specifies CASSPIDRISYEQYF.

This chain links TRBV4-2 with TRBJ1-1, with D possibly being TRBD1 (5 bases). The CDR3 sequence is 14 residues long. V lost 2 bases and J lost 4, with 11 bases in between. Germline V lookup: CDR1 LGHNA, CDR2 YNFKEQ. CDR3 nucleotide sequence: TGTGCCAGCAGCCAACGCGGGGGGTTCACTGAAGCTTTCTTT. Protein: CASSQRGGFTEAFF.

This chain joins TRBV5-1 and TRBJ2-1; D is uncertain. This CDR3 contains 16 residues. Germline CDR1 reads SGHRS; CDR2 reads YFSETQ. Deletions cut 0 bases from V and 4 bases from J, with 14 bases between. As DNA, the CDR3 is TGCGCCAGCAGCTTGGAAGCAGTGGCAGGATACAATGAGCAGTTCTTC. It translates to CASSLEAVAGYNEQFF.

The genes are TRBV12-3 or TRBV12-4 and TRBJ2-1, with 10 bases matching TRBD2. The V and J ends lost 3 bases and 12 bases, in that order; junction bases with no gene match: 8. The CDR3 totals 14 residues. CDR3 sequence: CASSLVAGGGGQFF. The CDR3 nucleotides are TGTGCCAGCAGTTTGGTAGCGGGGGGCGGGGGGCAGTTCTTC.

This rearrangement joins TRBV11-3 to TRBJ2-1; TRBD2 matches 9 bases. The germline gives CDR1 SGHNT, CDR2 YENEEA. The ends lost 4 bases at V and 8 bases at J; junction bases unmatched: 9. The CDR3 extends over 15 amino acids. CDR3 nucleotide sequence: TGTGCCAGCAGCTCCCGGGCTAGCGGGAAACATGAGCAGTTCTTC. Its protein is CASSSRASGKHEQFF.

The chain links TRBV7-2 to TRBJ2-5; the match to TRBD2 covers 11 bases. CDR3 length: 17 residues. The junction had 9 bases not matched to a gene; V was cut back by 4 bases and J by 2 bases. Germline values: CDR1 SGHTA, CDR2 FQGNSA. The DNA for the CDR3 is TGTGCCAGCAGCTCAATGGGAACTAGCGGGGGACAAGAGACCCAGTACTTC. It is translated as CASSSMGTSGGQETQYF.

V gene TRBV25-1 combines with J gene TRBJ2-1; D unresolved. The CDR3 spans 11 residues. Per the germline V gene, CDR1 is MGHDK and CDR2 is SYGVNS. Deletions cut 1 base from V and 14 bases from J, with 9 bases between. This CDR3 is CASSESGPEFF. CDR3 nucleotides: TGTGCCAGCAGTGAATCTGGACCGGAGTTCTTC.

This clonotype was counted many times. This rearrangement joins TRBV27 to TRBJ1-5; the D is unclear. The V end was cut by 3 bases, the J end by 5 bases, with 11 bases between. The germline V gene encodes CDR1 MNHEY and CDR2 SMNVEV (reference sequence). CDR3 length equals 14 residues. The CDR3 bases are TGTGCCAGCAGTTTTGCAAGGAGAGATCAGCCCCAGCATTTT. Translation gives CASSFARRDQPQHF.

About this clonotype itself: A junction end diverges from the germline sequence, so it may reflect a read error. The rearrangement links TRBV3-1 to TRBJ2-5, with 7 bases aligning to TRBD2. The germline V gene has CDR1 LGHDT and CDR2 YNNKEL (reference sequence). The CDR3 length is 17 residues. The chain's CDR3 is CASSQGWGGVSQETPYF. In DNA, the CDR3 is TGTGCCAGCAGCCAGGGATGGGGAGGGGTGTCTCAAGAGACCCCGTACTTC.

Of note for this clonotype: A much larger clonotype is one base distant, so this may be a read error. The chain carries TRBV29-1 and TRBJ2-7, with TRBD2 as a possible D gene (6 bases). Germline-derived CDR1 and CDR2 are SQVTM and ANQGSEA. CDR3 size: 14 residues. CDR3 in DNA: TGCAGCGTTGAAGATCATAGCGGAACCTACGAGGAGTACTTC. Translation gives CSVEDHSGTYEEYF.

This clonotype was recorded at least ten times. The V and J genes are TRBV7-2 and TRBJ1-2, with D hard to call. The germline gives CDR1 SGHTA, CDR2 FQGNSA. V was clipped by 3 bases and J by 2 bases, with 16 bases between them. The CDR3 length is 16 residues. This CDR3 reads CASSLDRYVMNYGYTF. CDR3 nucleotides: TGTGCCAGCAGCTTGGACCGTTATGTGATGAACTATGGCTACACCTTC.

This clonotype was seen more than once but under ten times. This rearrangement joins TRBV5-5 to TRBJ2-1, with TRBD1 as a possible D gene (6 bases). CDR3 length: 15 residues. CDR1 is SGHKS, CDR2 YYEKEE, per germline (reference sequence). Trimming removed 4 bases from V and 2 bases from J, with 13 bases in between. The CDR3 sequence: CASSQDSFPYNEQFF. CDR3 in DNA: TGTGCCAGCAGCCAGGACAGTTTCCCCTACAATGAGCAGTTCTTC.

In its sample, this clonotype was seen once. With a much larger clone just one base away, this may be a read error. Here the CDR3 DNA reads TGCAGCGGATGGTTGAACACTCAAGCTTTCTTT. As protein: CSGWLNTQAFF. V gene TRBV29-1 combines with J gene TRBJ1-1; D is unclear. CDR3 length equals 11 residues. Germline values: CDR1 SQVTM, CDR2 ANQGSEA.

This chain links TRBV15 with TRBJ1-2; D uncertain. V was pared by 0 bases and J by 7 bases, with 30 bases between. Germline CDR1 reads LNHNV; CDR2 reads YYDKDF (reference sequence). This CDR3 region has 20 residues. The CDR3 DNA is TGTGCCACCAGCAGAGATCGGTCCCTGAGGGAACCGGCCGGCGAAGGTGGCTACACCTTC. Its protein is CATSRDRSLREPAGEGGYTF.

CDR3 in DNA: TGTGCCAGCAGATTGACTAGCGGGAGTTGGAATGAGCAGTTCTTC. Residues: CASRLTSGSWNEQFF. The chain recombines TRBV6-2 or TRBV6-3 with TRBJ2-1, with 12 nucleotides matching TRBD2. The ends lost 6 bases at V and 7 bases at J; junction bases unmatched: 7. The germline V gene encodes CDR1 MNHEY and CDR2 SVGEGT. This CDR3 spans 15 amino acids.

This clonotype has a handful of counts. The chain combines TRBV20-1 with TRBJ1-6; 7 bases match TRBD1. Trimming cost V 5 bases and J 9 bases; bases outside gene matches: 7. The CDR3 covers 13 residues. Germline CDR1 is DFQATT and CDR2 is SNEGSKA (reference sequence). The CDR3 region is CSAHQTGRSPLHF. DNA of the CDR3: TGCAGTGCTCACCAGACAGGGCGTTCACCCCTCCACTTT.

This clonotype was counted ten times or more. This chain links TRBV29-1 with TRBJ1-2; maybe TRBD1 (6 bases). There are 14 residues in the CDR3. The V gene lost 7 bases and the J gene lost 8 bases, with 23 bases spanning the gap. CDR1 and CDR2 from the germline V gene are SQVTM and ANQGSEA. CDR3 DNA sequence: TGCAGCGCCGAGGGGGAGTCTCTCAAGGGGGGCTACACCTTC. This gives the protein CSAEGESLKGGYTF.

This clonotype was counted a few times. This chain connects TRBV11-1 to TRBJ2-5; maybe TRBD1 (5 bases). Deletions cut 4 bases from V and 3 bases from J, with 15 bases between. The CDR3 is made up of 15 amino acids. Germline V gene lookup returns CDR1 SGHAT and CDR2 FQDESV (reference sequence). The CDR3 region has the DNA TGTGCCAGCAGCTCAGCCAGGGATTCGAAAGAGACCCAGTACTTC. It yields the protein CASSSARDSKETQYF. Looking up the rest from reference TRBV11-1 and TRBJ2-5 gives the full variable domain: EAEVAQSPRYKITEKSQAVAFWCDPISGHATLYWYRQILGQGPELLVQFQDESVVDDSQLPKDRFSAERLKGVDSTLKIQPAELGDSAMYLCASSSARDSKETQYFGPGTRLLVL.

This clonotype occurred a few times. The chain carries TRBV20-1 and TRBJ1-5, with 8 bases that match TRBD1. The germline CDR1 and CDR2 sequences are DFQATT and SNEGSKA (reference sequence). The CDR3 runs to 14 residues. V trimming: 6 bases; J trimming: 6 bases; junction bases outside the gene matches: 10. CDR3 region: CSAATGEGTQPQHF. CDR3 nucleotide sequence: TGCAGTGCCGCGACAGGGGAGGGTACTCAGCCCCAGCATTTT.